The source of this TCR beta chain is a study of blood T cell repertoires in COVID-19. Study summary: Italy, Spain and the United States were the sources of the convalescent and acute COVID-19 samples. PBMCs, B-cell-depleted T cells, or T cells provided the cDNA or gDNA that made up the material.

V lost 6 bases, J lost 2 bases, and 6 bases stayed unmatched. Germline lookup yields CDR1 MNHNY and CDR2 SVGAGI (reference sequence). CDR3 length: 14 residues. Per the original methods: Amplification from reference gene primers served as the basis for estimated nucleated cell counts. The table came from immunoSEQ multiplex PCR; TCRdb's copy has only in-frame clones and leaves some out. For V, J and clone size, that table is used; D and trimming come from the DNA. The sample records 75,000 to 85,000 clones, about four fifths being singletons. The source material was peripheral blood. The rearrangement links TRBV6-6 to TRBJ2-7; 8 bases align to TRBD2. The source of this sequence is a human donor in a cohort sampled during active COVID-19. CDR3 nucleotide sequence: TGTGCCAGCAGCCGCGGACTAGCCCCCTACGAGCAGTACTTC. Protein sequence: CASSRGLAPYEQYF.